The 2 T cell receptor beta chains presented below share a single source sample, sequenced in a study of blood T cell repertoires in COVID-19. Clones were read by immunoSEQ multiplex PCR, and TCRdb kept only the in-frame ones, dropping some. Of roughly 53,000 clones listed, more than 75% were seen once; the top ten hold 2.1%. Sequenced input: peripheral blood. These receptor sequences come from a woman older than 75 with COVID-19, enrolled during active disease.

The rearrangement joins TRBV19 to TRBJ1-1; D is uncertain. The CDR3 loop spans 13 amino acids. Germline-derived CDR1 and CDR2 are LNHDA and SQIVND (reference sequence). V lost 3 bases and J 1 base, leaving 6 bases between the germline ends. CDR3 DNA sequence: TGTGCCAGTAGTATCCCGGGGAACACTGAAGCTTTCTTT. Translating it yields CASSIPGNTEAFF.

The genes are TRBV19 and TRBJ1-2; the D gene is possibly TRBD1 (6 bases). CDR1 is LNHDA and CDR2 is SQIVND in the germline V gene (reference sequence). V was pared by 3 bases and J by 2 bases, with 13 bases between. CDR3 length: 15 residues. CDR3 sequence (DNA): TGTGCCAGTAGTATTCTCCGGACAGCCAACTATGGCTACACCTTC. Translating it yields CASSILRTANYGYTF. The full variable domain, completed using reference TRBV19 and TRBJ1-2, is DGGITQSPKYLFRKEGQNVTLSCEQNLNHDAMYWYRQDPGQGLRLIYYSQIVNDFQKGDIAEGYSVSREKKESFPLTVTSAQKNPTAFYLCASSILRTANYGYTFGSGTRLTVV.